This entry lists 9 T cell receptor beta chains sequenced from one sample in a study of T-cell memory formation after mild COVID-19. TCRdb reprocessed the 5' RACE reads with MiXCR, giving one entry per CDR3 protein. The sample records more than 55,000 distinct CDR3 sequences, more than 8% being singletons. Sequencing was performed on PBMCs or a T cell subset sorted from them (not recorded which). The receptors originated from a man aged 18 to 30 who had mild COVID-19 (a few samples of this study predate the infection). Cell type and time point are not known.

The table lists this clonotype with a few counts. The chain employs TRBV4-2 and TRBJ2-7; a possible D gene is TRBD1 (5 bases). Per the germline V gene, CDR1 is LGHNA and CDR2 is YNFKEQ. The CDR3 is 15 residues long. V shed 1 base and J shed 0 bases, with 10 bases lying between them. CDR3 sequence reads: CASSQVWGGSYEQYF. CDR3 DNA: TGTGCCAGCAGCCAAGTTTGGGGCGGCTCCTACGAGCAGTACTTC.

This clonotype was found a few times. This chain uses TRBV9 with TRBJ2-2; D is unclear. The germline V and J ends were trimmed by 1 base and 6 bases, with 4 bases remaining between them. In germline, CDR1 is SGDLS, CDR2 YYNGEE. The length of the CDR3 is 12 residues. As DNA, the CDR3 is TGTGCCAGCAGCGTAATCTCCGGGGAGCTGTTTTTT. Its translation is CASSVISGELFF.

This clonotype was detected many times. The rearrangement links TRBV18 to TRBJ2-7; possible D gene TRBD1, 6 bases. With 1 base removed from V and 2 bases from J, the gap between germline ends came to 9 bases. From germline, CDR1 is KGHSH and CDR2 LQKENI. This CDR3 spans 14 amino acids. The CDR3 DNA reads TGTGCCAGCTCACCACGTCAGGGGACCTACGAGCAGTACGTC. This gives the protein CASSPRQGTYEQYV.

This clonotype was recorded many times. V gene TRBV5-1 combines with J gene TRBJ2-7; TRBD1 agrees at 9 bases. Germline lookup yields CDR1 SGHRS and CDR2 YFSETQ. The CDR3 length is 16 residues. With V trimmed by 2 bases and J by 3 bases, 9 bases remained unmatched. CDR3 residues: CASSFEQGAVIYEQYF. CDR3 bases: TGCGCCAGCAGCTTCGAACAGGGGGCAGTTATCTACGAGCAGTACTTC.

A few counts support this clonotype. The V gene is TRBV6-2 or TRBV6-3, the J gene TRBJ2-1, with 12 positions matching TRBD2. V lost 9 bases and J lost 0; bases outside the gene matches: 9. The CDR3 is made up of 17 amino acids. Germline V gene data show CDR1 as MNHEY and CDR2 as SVGEGT. The CDR3 DNA reads TGTGCCAGTTTAACTAGCGGGGGGCTCTCCTCCTACAATGAGCAGTTCTTC. Its protein is CASLTSGGLSSYNEQFF.

The table lists this clonotype with a few counts. The J gene is TRBJ2-5, the V gene TRBV5-6, with 7 bases identical to TRBD2. This CDR3 comprises 15 residues. The trim removed 4 bases at V and 5 bases at J, leaving 11 bases unmatched. Germline V lookup: CDR1 SGHDT, CDR2 YYEEEE. As DNA, the CDR3 is TGTGCCAGCAGCCAAACCCTAGCCGGGGGGGAGACCCAGTACTTC. Translated: CASSQTLAGGETQYF.

Only a few counts were recorded for this clonotype. Because the CDR3's place on the DNA is in doubt, the DNA is left out and the CDR3 is given as listed by TCRdb. The chain has TRBV12-3 or TRBV12-4 and TRBJ2-2. Termini included, the CDR3 measures 12 amino acids. CDR3 sequence: CASSLGPGSCFF.

The chain uses TRBV20-1 and TRBJ1-6, with D tentatively TRBD1 (6 bases). Per germline, CDR1 DFQATT and CDR2 SNEGSKA (reference sequence). V was cut by 6 bases and J by 7 bases, with 19 bases left in between. This CDR3 contains 15 residues. DNA for the CDR3: TGCAGTGCAAACTTACAGGGCGTTTCGAATTCACCCCTCCACTTT. It translates to CSANLQGVSNSPLHF.

The sample holds a few counts of this clonotype. One end of the junction is discordant with germline, which a read error may explain. The J gene is TRBJ2-3, the V gene TRBV20-1; perhaps TRBD1 as D (7 bases). Per the germline V gene, CDR1 is DFQATT and CDR2 is SNEGSKA (reference sequence). CDR3 length: 15 residues. The CDR3 coding sequence is TGCAGCGCTAGAAGGGCGGAGGGGGCCGGAGATACGCAGTATTTT. Residues: CSARRAEGAGDTQYF.